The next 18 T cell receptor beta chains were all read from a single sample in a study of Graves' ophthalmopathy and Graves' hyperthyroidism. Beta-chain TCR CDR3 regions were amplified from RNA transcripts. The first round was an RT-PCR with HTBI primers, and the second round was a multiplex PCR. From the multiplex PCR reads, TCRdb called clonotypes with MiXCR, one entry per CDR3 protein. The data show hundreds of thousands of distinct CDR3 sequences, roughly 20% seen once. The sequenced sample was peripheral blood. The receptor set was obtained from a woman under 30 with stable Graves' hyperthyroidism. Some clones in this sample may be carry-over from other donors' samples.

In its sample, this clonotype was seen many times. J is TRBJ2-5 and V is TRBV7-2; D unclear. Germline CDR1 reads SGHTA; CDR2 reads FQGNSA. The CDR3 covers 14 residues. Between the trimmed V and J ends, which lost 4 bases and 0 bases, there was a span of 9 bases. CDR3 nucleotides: TGTGCCAGCAGCTCCCTCCCCGACCAAGAGACCCAGTACTTC. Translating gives CASSSLPDQETQYF. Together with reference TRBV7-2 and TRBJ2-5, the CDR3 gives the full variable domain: GAGVSQSPSNKVTEKGKDVELRCDPISGHTALYWYRQSLGQGLEFLIYFQGNSAPDKSGLPSDRFSAERTGGSVSTLTIQRTQQEDSAVYLCASSSLPDQETQYFGPGTRLLVL.

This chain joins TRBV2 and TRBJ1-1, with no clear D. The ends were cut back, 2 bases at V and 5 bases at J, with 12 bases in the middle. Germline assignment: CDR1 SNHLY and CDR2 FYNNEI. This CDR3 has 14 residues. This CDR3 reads CASSELGQDTEAFF. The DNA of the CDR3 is TGTGCCAGCAGTGAACTTGGGCAGGATACTGAAGCTTTCTTT.

Written as DNA, the CDR3 is TGTGCCAGCAGTGGCCCTCCGGGCAGCCAAGAGACCCAGTACTTC. This encodes CASSGPPGSQETQYF. V and J are TRBV2 and TRBJ2-5; D not resolved. V lost 4 bases and J lost 1, with 13 bases in between. Germline values: CDR1 SNHLY, CDR2 FYNNEI. This CDR3 has 15 residues.

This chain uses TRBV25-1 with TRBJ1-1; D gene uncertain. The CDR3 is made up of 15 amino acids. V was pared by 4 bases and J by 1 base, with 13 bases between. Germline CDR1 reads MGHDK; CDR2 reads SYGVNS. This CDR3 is CASSGAKFQNTEAFF. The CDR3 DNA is TGTGCCAGCAGTGGTGCAAAATTCCAGAACACTGAAGCTTTCTTT.

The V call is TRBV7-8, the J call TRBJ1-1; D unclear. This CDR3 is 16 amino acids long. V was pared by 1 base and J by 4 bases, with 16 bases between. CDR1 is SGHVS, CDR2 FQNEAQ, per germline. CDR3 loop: CASSLVGAEIGTEAFF. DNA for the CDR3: TGTGCCAGCAGCTTAGTAGGCGCCGAGATAGGCACTGAAGCTTTCTTT.

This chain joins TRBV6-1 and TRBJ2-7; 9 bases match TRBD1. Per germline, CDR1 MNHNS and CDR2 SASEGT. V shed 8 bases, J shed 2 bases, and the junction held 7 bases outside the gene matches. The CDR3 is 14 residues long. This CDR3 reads CASGLGQGTYEQYF. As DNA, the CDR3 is TGTGCCAGCGGACTAGGACAGGGGACCTACGAGCAGTACTTC.

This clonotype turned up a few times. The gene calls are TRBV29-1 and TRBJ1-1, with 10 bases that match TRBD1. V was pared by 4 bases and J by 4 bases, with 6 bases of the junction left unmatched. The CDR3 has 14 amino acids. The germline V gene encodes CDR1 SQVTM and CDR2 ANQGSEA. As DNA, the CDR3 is TGCAGCGTTGGGGACAGGGGCGAAGTCACTGAAGCTTTCTTT. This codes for CSVGDRGEVTEAFF.

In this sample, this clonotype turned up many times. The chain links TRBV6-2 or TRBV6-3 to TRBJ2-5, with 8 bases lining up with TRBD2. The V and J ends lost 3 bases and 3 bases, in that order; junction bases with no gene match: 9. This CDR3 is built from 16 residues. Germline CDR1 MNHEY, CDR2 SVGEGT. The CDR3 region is CASSYRGSGAKETQYF. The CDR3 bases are TGTGCCAGCAGTTATAGGGGTAGCGGGGCCAAAGAGACCCAGTACTTC.

CDR3: CASSYSGGVAQYF. The CDR3 nucleotides read TGTGCCAGCAGTTACTCGGGGGGGGTGGCCCAGTACTTC. The rearrangement links TRBV6-5 to TRBJ2-5; TRBD2 agrees at 7 bases. The CDR3 is 13 residues long. Germline V lookup: CDR1 MNHEY, CDR2 SVGAGI. The ends lost 0 bases at V and 9 bases at J; junction bases unmatched: 4.

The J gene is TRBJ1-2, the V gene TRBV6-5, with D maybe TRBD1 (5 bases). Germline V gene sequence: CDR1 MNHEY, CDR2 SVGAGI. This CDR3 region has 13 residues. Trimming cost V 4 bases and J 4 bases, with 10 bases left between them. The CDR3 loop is CASSSLDSYGYTF. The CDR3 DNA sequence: TGTGCCAGCAGTTCCCTTGACAGCTATGGCTACACCTTC.

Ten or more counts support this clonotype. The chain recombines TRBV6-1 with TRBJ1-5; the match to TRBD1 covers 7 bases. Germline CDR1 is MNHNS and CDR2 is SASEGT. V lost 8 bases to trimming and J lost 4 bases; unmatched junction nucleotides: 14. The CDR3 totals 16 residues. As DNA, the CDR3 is TGTGCCAGCTCCAAAAATACCGGGACAGTAAATCAGCCCCAGCATTTT. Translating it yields CASSKNTGTVNQPQHF.

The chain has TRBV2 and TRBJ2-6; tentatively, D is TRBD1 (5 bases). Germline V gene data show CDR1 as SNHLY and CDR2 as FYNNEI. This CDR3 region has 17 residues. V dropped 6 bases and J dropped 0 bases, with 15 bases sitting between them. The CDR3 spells CASRGTDSLSGANVLTF. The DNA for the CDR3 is TGTGCCAGCAGGGGAACCGACAGTCTCTCTGGGGCCAACGTCCTGACTTTC.

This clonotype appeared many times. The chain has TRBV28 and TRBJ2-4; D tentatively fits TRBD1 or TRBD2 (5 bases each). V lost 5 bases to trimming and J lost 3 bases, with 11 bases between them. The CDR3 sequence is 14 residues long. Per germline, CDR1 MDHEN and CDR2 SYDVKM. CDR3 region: CASSLLGDKNIQYF. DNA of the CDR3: TGTGCCAGCAGTCTCCTGGGGGACAAAAACATTCAGTACTTC.

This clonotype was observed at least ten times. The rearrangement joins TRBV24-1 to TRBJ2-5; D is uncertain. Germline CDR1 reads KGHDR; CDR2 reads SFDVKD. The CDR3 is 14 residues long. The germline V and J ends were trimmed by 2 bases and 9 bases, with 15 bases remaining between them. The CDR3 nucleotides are TGTGCCACCAGTGATTCGGGCCGAATCGTGGCCCAGTACTTC. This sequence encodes CATSDSGRIVAQYF.

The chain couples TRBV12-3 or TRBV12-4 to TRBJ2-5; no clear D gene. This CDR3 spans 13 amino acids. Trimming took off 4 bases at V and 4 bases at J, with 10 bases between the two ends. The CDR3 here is CASSSRRRETQYF. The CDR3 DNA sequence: TGTGCCAGCAGTTCCCGGCGCCGAGAGACCCAGTACTTC.

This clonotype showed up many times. DNA of the CDR3: TGTGCCAGCTCAACCACCCAACAAGGTGAAGCTTTCTTT. The encoded protein is CASSTTQQGEAFF. The chain uses TRBV18 and TRBJ1-1, with D unclear. In germline, CDR1 is KGHSH, CDR2 LQKENI. Between the trimmed V and J ends, which lost 5 bases and 7 bases, there was a span of 14 bases. CDR3 length: 13 amino acids.

This CDR3 reads CSAPTGTSGGEQYF. The CDR3 region has the DNA TGCAGTGCCCCTACCGGGACTAGCGGGGGCGAGCAGTACTTC. This chain links TRBV20-1 with TRBJ2-7; TRBD2 agrees at 14 bases. Germline loops: CDR1 DFQATT, CDR2 SNEGSKA (reference sequence). This CDR3 region has 14 residues. V was pared by 6 bases and J by 6 bases, with 7 bases of the junction left unmatched.

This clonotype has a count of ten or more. The CDR3 DNA reads as TGTGCCAGCAGTGACCCAGGGCAGGGGGGTAGCGGCACCATATATTTT. Residues: CASSDPGQGGSGTIYF. The chain couples TRBV6-1 to TRBJ1-3; TRBD1 aligns across 7 bases. The CDR3 is made up of 16 amino acids. The trim removed 3 bases at V and 9 bases at J, leaving 14 bases unmatched. Germline CDR1 MNHNS, CDR2 SASEGT.